Each of the 21 T cell receptor beta chains below was sequenced from the same sample in a study of regulatory and conventional T cells in RAG deficiency. The assay was immunoSEQ multiplex PCR, and TCRdb's table has in-frame clones only and misses some. The sample contains tens of thousands of clones, approximately 90% of which appear only once. The sorted conventional CD4+ T cells were CD25-low and CD127-high, with genomic DNA sequenced. The sample was also reused in another study, on regulatory T cells. That publication notes: Primers: 52 TRBV forward and 13 TRBJ reverse.

The sequenced material came from CD4+ effector T cells sorted from blood. The receptors shown here come from a human donor in good health.

The V gene is TRBV7-3, the J gene TRBJ2-6, with a weak D call TRBD2 (6 bases). With 5 bases removed from V and 0 bases from J, the gap between germline ends came to 14 bases. There are 17 residues in the CDR3. Germline lookup yields CDR1 SGHTA and CDR2 FQGTGA. The CDR3 loop is CASSLARGTSGANVLTF. CDR3 bases: TGTGCCAGCAGCCTAGCTCGGGGGACCTCTGGGGCCAACGTCCTGACTTTC.

The V call is TRBV28, the J call TRBJ1-2; D is perhaps TRBD1 (5 bases). Germline CDR1 and CDR2: MDHEN and SYDVKM. The CDR3 consists of 13 residues. Trimming pared 6 bases from V and 4 bases from J, leaving 12 bases between. DNA of the CDR3: TGTGCCAGCAGCCCGACAGTGGGCTATGGCTACACCTTC. It yields the protein CASSPTVGYGYTF.

This chain links TRBV6-6 with TRBJ1-2; 7 nucleotides agree with TRBD1. Germline CDR1 MNHNY, CDR2 SVGAGI (reference sequence). V dropped 4 bases and J dropped 8; count of bases not matched to a gene: 10. CDR3 length equals 14 residues. CDR3 DNA: TGTGCCAGCAGTTTCGATCCGACAGGGAAAGGCTACACCTTC. Translation: CASSFDPTGKGYTF.

This sequence joins TRBV14 and TRBJ1-2, with 8 nucleotides matching TRBD1. Germline CDR1 SGHDN, CDR2 FVKESK. V was pared by 3 bases and J by 4 bases, with 7 bases of the junction left unmatched. This CDR3 comprises 15 residues. CDR3 sequence reads: CASSQNRGTTYGYTF. CDR3 coding DNA: TGTGCCAGCAGCCAGAACAGGGGGACAACCTATGGCTACACCTTC.

The rearrangement links TRBV7-6 to TRBJ2-7; 7 bases are shared with TRBD1. This CDR3 comprises 14 residues. Germline V gene data show CDR1 as SGHVS and CDR2 as FNYEAQ. J was trimmed by 5 bases and V by 3 bases; bases with no gene match: 7. The CDR3 spells CASSFRQGTDEQYF. DNA for the CDR3: TGTGCCAGCAGCTTCCGACAGGGAACGGACGAGCAGTACTTC.

This clone was observed a few times. The chain employs TRBV19 and TRBJ1-5, with a possible D match to TRBD1 (6 bases). Germline CDR1 and CDR2: LNHDA and SQIVND (reference sequence). V dropped 3 bases and J dropped 2 bases, with 8 bases sitting between them. CDR3 size: 14 residues. CDR3 sequence reads: CASSIHRGNQPQHF. Written as DNA, the CDR3 is TGTGCCAGTAGTATCCACAGGGGCAATCAGCCCCAGCATTTT.

This clone was observed a single time. The chain employs TRBV7-8 and TRBJ2-6; 9 bases line up with TRBD1. The germline V gene has CDR1 SGHVS and CDR2 FQNEAQ. The CDR3 sequence is 19 residues long. J lost 2 bases, V lost 4 bases, and 12 bases had no gene match. The CDR3 DNA follows: TGTGCCAGCAGCTCCCCGTTGGGTGGGACAGGGACTGGGGCCAACGTCCTGACTTTC. This encodes CASSSPLGGTGTGANVLTF.

The chain couples TRBV28 to TRBJ2-5; D unresolved. The J call may be incorrect, as the DNA end agrees better with TRBJ2-7. This CDR3 is 12 amino acids long. Per germline, CDR1 MDHEN and CDR2 SYDVKM. CDR3 residues: CASSLDGYEQYF. The CDR3 DNA follows: TGTGCCAGCAGTCTCGACGGCTACGAGCAGTACTTC.

The CDR3 DNA reads TGTGCCAGCAGCTTCCTACTAGCGGGAGTAAACACCGGGGAGCTGTTTTTT. This encodes CASSFLLAGVNTGELFF. J is TRBJ2-2 and V is TRBV7-9; 11 positions agree with TRBD2. Germline assignment: CDR1 SEHNR and CDR2 FQNEAQ (reference sequence). The CDR3 extends over 17 amino acids. The V and J ends lost 3 bases and 2 bases, in that order; junction bases with no gene match: 5.

The chain carries TRBV18 and TRBJ1-1; TRBD1 is a possible D gene (5 bases). There are 14 residues in the CDR3. The ends were cut back, 1 base at V and 4 bases at J, with 10 bases in the middle. Germline V gene sequence: CDR1 KGHSH, CDR2 LQKENI. In nucleotides, the CDR3 is TGTGCCAGCTCACCACGCAGGGAGGGCACTGAAGCTTTCTTT. Protein product: CASSPRREGTEAFF.

The genes are TRBV28 and TRBJ1-1; no firm D call. Germline CDR1 is MDHEN and CDR2 is SYDVKM. The CDR3 has 14 amino acids. Deletions cut 6 bases from V and 2 bases from J, with 13 bases between. CDR3 residues: CASSLITPNTEAFF. CDR3 coding DNA: TGTGCCAGCAGCCTGATCACGCCAAACACTGAAGCTTTCTTT.

In this sample, this clone turned up once. The chain uses TRBV7-3 and TRBJ2-3; a possible D gene is TRBD2 (7 bases). Germline V gives CDR1 SGHTA, CDR2 FQGTGA. The CDR3 has 15 amino acids. V shed 5 bases and J shed 2 bases, with 14 bases lying between them. The CDR3 region has the DNA TGTGCCAGCAGCGAAAAAGGGGGGGTCACAGATACGCAGTATTTT. Protein sequence: CASSEKGGVTDTQYF.

This clone was found a few times. J is TRBJ1-3 and V is TRBV18; 9 nucleotides agree with TRBD1. V trimming: 7 bases; J trimming: 0 bases; junction bases outside the gene matches: 4. The CDR3 contains 15 residues. CDR1 and CDR2 from the germline V gene are KGHSH and LQKENI. This CDR3 reads CASLQGASSGNTIYF. Here the CDR3 DNA reads TGTGCCAGCTTACAGGGGGCGAGCTCTGGAAACACCATATATTTT. The full variable domain, with the rest looked up from reference TRBV18 and TRBJ1-3, is NAGVMQNPRHLVRRRGQEARLRCSPMKGHSHVYWYRQLPEEGLKFMVYLQKENIIDESGMPKERFSAEFPKEGPSILRIQQVVRGDSAAYFCASLQGASSGNTIYFGEGSWLTVV.

The chain links TRBV28 to TRBJ2-2; TRBD1 matches 8 bases. V gave up 6 bases and J gave up 1 base; unmatched junction bases: 7. The germline V gene encodes CDR1 MDHEN and CDR2 SYDVKM. This CDR3 has 16 residues. The CDR3 region has the DNA TGTGCCAGCAGACCTACCGGGACAGGGAACACCGGGGAGCTGTTTTTT. The encoded protein is CASRPTGTGNTGELFF.

This clone was observed a handful of times. The chain couples TRBV14 to TRBJ2-7; no firm D call. Per the germline V gene, CDR1 is SGHDN and CDR2 is FVKESK. The length of the CDR3 is 11 residues. The V end lost 3 bases, the J end lost 4 bases, and 4 bases lay between the germline ends. For the CDR3, the DNA is TGTGCCAGCAGCCAGGGTTACGAGCAGTACTTC. This translates into CASSQGYEQYF.

This chain links TRBV19 with TRBJ2-3; 8 nucleotides align to TRBD2. Per the germline V gene, CDR1 is LNHDA and CDR2 is SQIVND (reference sequence). The CDR3 loop spans 14 amino acids. V was clipped by 6 bases and J by 1 base; unmatched bases: 3. CDR3 in amino acids: CASSGRAGTDTQYF. CDR3 sequence (DNA): TGTGCCAGTAGCGGGAGGGCCGGCACAGATACGCAGTATTTT.

The CDR3, as DNA: TGTGCCAGCAGAAATACTCGGGACAAGATCATGAACACTGAAGCTTTCTTT. Translation gives CASRNTRDKIMNTEAFF. The V and J genes are TRBV28 and TRBJ1-1; D perhaps matches TRBD1 (6 bases). From germline, CDR1 is MDHEN and CDR2 SYDVKM. Between the trimmed V and J ends, which lost 6 bases and 0 bases, there was a span of 20 bases. This CDR3 region has 17 residues.

The rearrangement links TRBV28 to TRBJ1-3; no reliable D call. This CDR3 region has 15 residues. The germline V gene has CDR1 MDHEN and CDR2 SYDVKM. V was cut by 6 bases and J by 0 bases, with 12 bases left in between. This chain's CDR3 is CASRGRGSSGNTIYF. CDR3 nucleotides: TGTGCCAGCAGGGGGAGAGGGTCCTCTGGAAACACCATATATTTT.

The rearrangement links TRBV19 to TRBJ2-3; D may be TRBD2 (6 bases). V was clipped by 3 bases and J by 0 bases, with 10 bases between them. The CDR3 has 15 amino acids. Per the germline V gene, CDR1 is LNHDA and CDR2 is SQIVND (reference sequence). CDR3 coding DNA: TGTGCCAGTAGTATCCGGGGGTGGAGCACAGATACGCAGTATTTT. The encoded protein is CASSIRGWSTDTQYF.

This sequence joins TRBV7-9 and TRBJ1-4; 7 nucleotides align to TRBD1. CDR3 length equals 14 residues. CDR1 is SEHNR and CDR2 is FQNEAQ in the germline V gene (reference sequence). The junction had 6 bases not matched to a gene; V was cut back by 6 bases and J by 5 bases. In DNA, the CDR3 is TGTGCCAGCAGGCAAAACAGGGGAAATGAAAAACTGTTTTTT. Translating it yields CASRQNRGNEKLFF.

In DNA, the CDR3 is TGTGCCAGCAGTGACAGACTCATGAACACTGAAGCTTTCTTT. Translation: CASSDRLMNTEAFF. V and J are TRBV6-1 and TRBJ1-1; D is unresolved. Germline CDR1 is MNHNS and CDR2 is SASEGT. Trimming stripped 3 bases from V and 0 bases from J, with 8 bases between. The CDR3 has 14 amino acids.